This record covers a single TCR beta chain. The data were produced by immunoSEQ multiplex PCR, yet TCRdb's version contains in-frame clones alone and is incomplete. The sample has about 140,000 clones; about 75% are singletons. Researchers sorted participants into cohorts using their self-reported clinical history. Two negative PCRs, clearance, or symptom resolution characterized the recovered Cohort 3 donors. This entry belongs to a study of blood T cell repertoires in COVID-19. Whole-study context: Nucleic acid was either cDNA or gDNA, and it came from T cells, B-cell-depleted T cells, or PBMCs.

This CDR3 has 16 amino acids. Trimming cost V 1 base and J 1 base, with 14 bases left between them. CDR1 is LGHNA and CDR2 is YNFKEQ in the germline V gene. The chain is built from TRBV4-2 and TRBJ2-7, with D maybe TRBD2 (5 bases). This TCR derives from a woman between 50 and 59 years old who had recovered from COVID-19. The sample was PBMCs or T cells enriched from blood (not recorded which). The CDR3 loop is CASSQAGTRASYEQYF. As DNA, the CDR3 is TGTGCCAGCAGCCAAGCTGGAACTAGAGCTTCCTACGAGCAGTACTTC.